This TCR beta chain was retrieved from a study of T cell repertoires in cytomegalovirus infection. Turning to the study itself: Matching HLA type, along with CMV infection, was indicated by public TCR beta signatures.

The CDR3 is 14 amino acids. The ends lost 4 bases at V and 2 bases at J; junction bases unmatched: 3. The V gene's germline CDR1 is MNHEY and CDR2 SMNVEV (reference sequence). TCRdb re-called the reads with MiXCR, one entry per CDR3 protein. The sample yields approximately 470,000 distinct CDR3 sequences, roughly 42% seen once. With respect to this clonotype: Its antigen is unidentified.

The clonotype was recovered from a human donor in good health (CMV status not recorded). Some clones in this sample may be carry-over from other donors' samples. The chain has TRBV27 and TRBJ2-3; TRBD2 aligns across 7 bases. This specimen consisted of cultured PBMCs, obtained from culture after CMV antigen stimulation. Here the CDR3 DNA reads TGTGCCAGCAGTTCCGGGGGGACCACAGATACGCAGTATTTT. It encodes CASSSGGTTDTQYF.